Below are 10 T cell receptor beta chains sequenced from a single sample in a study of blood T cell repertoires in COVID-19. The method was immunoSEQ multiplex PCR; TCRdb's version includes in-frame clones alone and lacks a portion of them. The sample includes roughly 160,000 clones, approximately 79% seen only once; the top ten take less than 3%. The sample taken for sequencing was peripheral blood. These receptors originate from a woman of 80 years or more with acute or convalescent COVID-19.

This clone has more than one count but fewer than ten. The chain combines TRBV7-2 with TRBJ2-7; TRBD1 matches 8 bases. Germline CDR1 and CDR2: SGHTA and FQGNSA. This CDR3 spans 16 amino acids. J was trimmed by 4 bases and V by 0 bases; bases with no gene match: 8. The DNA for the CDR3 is TGTGCCAGCAGCTTAGCGCGCCAGGGGGCGGCGTACGAGCAGTACTTC. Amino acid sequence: CASSLARQGAAYEQYF.

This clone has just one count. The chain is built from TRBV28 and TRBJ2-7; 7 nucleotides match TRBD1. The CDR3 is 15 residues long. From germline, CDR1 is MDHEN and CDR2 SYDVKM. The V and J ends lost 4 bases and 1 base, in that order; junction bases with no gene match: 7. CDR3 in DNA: TGTGCCAGCAGTTCGACAGGGCTCGGGTCCTACGAGCAGTACTTC. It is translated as CASSSTGLGSYEQYF.

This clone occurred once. The CDR3 DNA reads TGTGCCAGCAGCTACCCCGGGGCGGGAGCTCGGGAGCAGTACTTC. It translates to CASSYPGAGAREQYF. The chain recombines TRBV5-8 with TRBJ2-7; TRBD2 agrees at 7 bases. Germline CDR1 and CDR2: SGHTS and YDEGEE. V gave up 3 bases and J gave up 7 bases; unmatched junction bases: 13. The CDR3 loop spans 15 amino acids.

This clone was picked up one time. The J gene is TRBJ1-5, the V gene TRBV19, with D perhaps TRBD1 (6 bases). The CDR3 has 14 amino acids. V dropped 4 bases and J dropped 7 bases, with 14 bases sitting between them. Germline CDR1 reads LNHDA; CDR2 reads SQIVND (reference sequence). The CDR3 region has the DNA TGTGCCAGTAGTACAACAGGGATCTGGCAGCCCCAGCATTTT. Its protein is CASSTTGIWQPQHF.

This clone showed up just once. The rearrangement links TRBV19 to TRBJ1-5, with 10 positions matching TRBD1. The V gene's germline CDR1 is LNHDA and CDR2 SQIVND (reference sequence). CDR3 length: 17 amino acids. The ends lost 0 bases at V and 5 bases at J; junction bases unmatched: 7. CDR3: CASSIEMTGQGYQPQHF. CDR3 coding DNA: TGTGCCAGTAGTATAGAGATGACGGGACAGGGGTATCAGCCCCAGCATTTT.

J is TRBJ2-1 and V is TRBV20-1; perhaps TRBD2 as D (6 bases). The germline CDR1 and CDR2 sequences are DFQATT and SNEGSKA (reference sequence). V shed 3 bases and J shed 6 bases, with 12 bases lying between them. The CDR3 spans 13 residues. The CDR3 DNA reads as TGCAGTGCTAGTTCGGCGGGACTCAATGAGCAGTTCTTC. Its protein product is CSASSAGLNEQFF.

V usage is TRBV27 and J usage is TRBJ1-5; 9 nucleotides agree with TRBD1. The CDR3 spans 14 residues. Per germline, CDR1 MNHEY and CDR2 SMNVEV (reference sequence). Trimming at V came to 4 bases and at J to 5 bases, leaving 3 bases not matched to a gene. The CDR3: CASSSRDRDQPQHF. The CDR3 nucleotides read TGTGCCAGCAGTTCACGGGACAGGGATCAGCCCCAGCATTTT.

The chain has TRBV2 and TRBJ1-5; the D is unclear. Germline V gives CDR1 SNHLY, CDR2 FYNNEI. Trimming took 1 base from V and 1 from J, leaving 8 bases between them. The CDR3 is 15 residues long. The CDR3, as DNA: TGTGCCAGCAGTGAAGGCGGGTTAAGCAATCAGCCCCAGCATTTT. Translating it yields CASSEGGLSNQPQHF.

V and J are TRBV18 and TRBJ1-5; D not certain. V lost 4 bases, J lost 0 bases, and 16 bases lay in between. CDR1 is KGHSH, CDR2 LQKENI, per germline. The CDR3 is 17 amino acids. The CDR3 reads CASSLLHRQSSNQPQHF. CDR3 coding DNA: TGTGCCAGCTCACTCTTGCATCGACAAAGTAGCAATCAGCCCCAGCATTTT. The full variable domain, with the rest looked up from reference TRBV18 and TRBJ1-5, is NAGVMQNPRHLVRRRGQEARLRCSPMKGHSHVYWYRQLPEEGLKFMVYLQKENIIDESGMPKERFSAEFPKEGPSILRIQQVVRGDSAAYFCASSLLHRQSSNQPQHFGDGTRLSIL.

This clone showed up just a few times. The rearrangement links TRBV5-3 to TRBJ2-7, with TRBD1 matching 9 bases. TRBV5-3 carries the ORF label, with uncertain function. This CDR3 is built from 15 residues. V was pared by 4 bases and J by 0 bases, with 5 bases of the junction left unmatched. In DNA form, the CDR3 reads TGTGCCAGAAGCCCGAAGACAGGGGGCTCCTACGAGCAGTACTTC. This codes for CARSPKTGGSYEQYF.